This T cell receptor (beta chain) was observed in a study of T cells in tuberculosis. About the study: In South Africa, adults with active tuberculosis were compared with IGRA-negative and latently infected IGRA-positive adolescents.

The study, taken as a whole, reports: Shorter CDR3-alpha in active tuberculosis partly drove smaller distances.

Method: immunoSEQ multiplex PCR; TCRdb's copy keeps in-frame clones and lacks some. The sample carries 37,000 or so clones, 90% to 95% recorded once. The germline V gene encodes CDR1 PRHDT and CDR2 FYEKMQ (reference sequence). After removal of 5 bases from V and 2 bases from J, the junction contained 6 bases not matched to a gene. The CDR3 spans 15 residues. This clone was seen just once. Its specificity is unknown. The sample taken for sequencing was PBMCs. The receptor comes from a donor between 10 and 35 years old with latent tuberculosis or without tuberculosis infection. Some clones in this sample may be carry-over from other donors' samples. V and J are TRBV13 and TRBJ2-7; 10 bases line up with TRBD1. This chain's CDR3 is CASSPGTGVPYEQYF. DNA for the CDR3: TGTGCCAGCAGCCCAGGGACAGGGGTTCCCTACGAGCAGTACTTC.